This TCR beta chain was obtained from a study of CD8 T cells in Susac syndrome. Random hexamers were used to reverse transcribe an amount of roughly 0.45 to 1 ug RNA. TCR beta CDR3 was amplified by immunoSEQ covering 54 Vbeta and 13 Jbeta. TCRdb itself ran the immunoSEQ multiplex PCR reads through MiXCR, one entry per CDR3 protein. The data show roughly 300,000 distinct CDR3 sequences, approximately 81% seen once. This CDR3 contains 14 residues. Germline loops: CDR1 SGHTA, CDR2 FQGNSA. The V segment lost 5 bases and the J segment 3 bases; nucleotides outside the gene matches: 4. The chain employs TRBV7-2 and TRBJ2-1, with TRBD1 matching 7 bases. What was sequenced was CD8+ T cells from PBMCs. This clonotype originated in a human donor with multiple sclerosis. CDR3 protein: CASSPGTDYNEQFF. The CDR3 nucleotides read TGTGCCAGCAGCCCCGGGACAGACTACAATGAGCAGTTCTTC.